The source of this T cell receptor (beta chain) is a study of T cell responses to AZD1222 COVID-19 vaccine. Looking at the study overall: Analysis merged second doses at about 4 or about 12 weeks.

Overall study results and limits: Females made up more of the donors, who were largely white British, and clonal diversity may have come out too low. Close to half of all spike-specific TCRs reportedly target regions of the variants that are unmutated. Recipients of two AZD1222 doses showed rising Spike-specific TCR breadth and depth.

Profiled with immunoSEQ multiplex PCR; TCRdb holds only in-frame clones, not every one. The data hold 85,000 to 95,000 clones, with nearly 90% observed a single time. Comment on this clone: Its antigen remains unidentified.

The length of the CDR3 is 15 residues. CDR1 is SGHRS and CDR2 is YFSETQ in the germline V gene. The J segment lost 7 bases and the V segment lost 6 bases, leaving 10 bases of the junction unmatched. Sequencing used peripheral blood, obtained on day 0 of AZD1222 vaccination. The TCR originated in an adult in good health. This chain connects TRBV5-1 to TRBJ2-2, with 9 positions matching TRBD1. CDR3 protein: CASTELQGAGGELFF. The CDR3 DNA is TGCGCCAGCACCGAATTACAGGGGGCCGGCGGGGAGCTGTTTTTT. The variable domain in full, completed from reference TRBV5-1 and TRBJ2-2, reads KAGVTQTPRYLIKTRGQQVTLSCSPISGHRSVSWYQQTPGQGLQFLFEYFSETQRNKGNFPGRFSGRQFSNSRSEMNVSTLELGDSALYLCASTELQGAGGELFFGEGSRLTVL.